This T cell receptor (beta chain) appears in the sequencing data of a study of naive and memory T cell subsets. Two oligonucleotides, mixed equimolar, formed the beta constant-region primer covering TRBC1 and TRBC2. Ligated cDNA was amplified by four rounds of PCR with nested alpha and beta constant-region primers and SP2. MiXCR, applied by TCRdb to the UMI-ligation and nested PCR reads, yields one record per CDR3 protein. The sample lists over 100,000 distinct CDR3 sequences; 30% to 45% were seen once. J lost 6 bases, V lost 3 bases, and 6 bases had no gene match. The CDR3 extends over 15 amino acids. Germline V gene sequence: CDR1 MDHEN, CDR2 SYDVKM.

The source is a human donor in good health. Sequencing was performed on central memory CD4+ T cells from blood. The genes are TRBV28 and TRBJ1-5; 9 bases line up with TRBD1. CDR3 bases: TGTGCCAGCAGTTTTTTCGACAGGGGGTCTCAGCCCCAGCATTTT. Its protein product is CASSFFDRGSQPQHF.